This T cell receptor (beta chain) was sequenced for a study of cytomegalovirus exposure and HLA in healthy donors. This PCR relied on a set of 60 Vbeta primers and 13 Jbeta primers. The authors' processing: Per a later analysis, the number of unique TCR beta chains was approximately 80 million, of which roughly 11 million were shared. The data were produced by immunoSEQ multiplex PCR, yet TCRdb's version contains in-frame clones alone and is incomplete. V and J calls and clone size are given by that table; D and trimming were obtained from the DNA. The data hold 210,000 or so clones, with over 75% observed a single time. Notes on this clone: The antigen is undetermined.

Study outcomes and limitations: It was likely that a cluster of highly shared sequence variants was a sequencing artifact. In presence/absence analyses, roughly uniform sequencing depth across donors was assumed. The productive fraction for most TCR beta V segments was about 87% or about 30% in an earlier analysis.

The source is a boy under 18 in good health and CMV-seronegative. The sequenced sample consisted of PBMCs.

The CDR3 DNA is TGCGCCAGCAGCCGCAACCCGGGACAGATGAACACTGAAGCTTTCTTT. Its protein product is CASSRNPGQMNTEAFF. The gene calls are TRBV5-1 and TRBJ1-1; 7 bases are a match to TRBD1. V lost 4 bases to trimming and J lost 0 bases; unmatched junction nucleotides: 9. The CDR3 length is 16 residues. The germline V gene has CDR1 SGHRS and CDR2 YFSETQ. The complete variable domain, with remaining parts taken from reference TRBV5-1 and TRBJ1-1, reads KAGVTQTPRYLIKTRGQQVTLSCSPISGHRSVSWYQQTPGQGLQFLFEYFSETQRNKGNFPGRFSGRQFSNSRSEMNVSTLELGDSALYLCASSRNPGQMNTEAFFGQGTRLTVV.